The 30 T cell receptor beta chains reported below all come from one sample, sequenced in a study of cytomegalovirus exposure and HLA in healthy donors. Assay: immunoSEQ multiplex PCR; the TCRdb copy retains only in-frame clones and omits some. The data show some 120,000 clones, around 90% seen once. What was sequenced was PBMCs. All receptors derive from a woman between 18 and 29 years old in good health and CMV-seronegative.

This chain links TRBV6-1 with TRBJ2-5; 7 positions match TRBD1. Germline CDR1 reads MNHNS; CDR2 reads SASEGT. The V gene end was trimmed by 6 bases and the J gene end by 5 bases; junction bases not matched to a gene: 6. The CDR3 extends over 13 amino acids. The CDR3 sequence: CASSTGVWETQYF. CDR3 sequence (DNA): TGTGCCAGCAGCACAGGGGTCTGGGAGACCCAGTACTTC.

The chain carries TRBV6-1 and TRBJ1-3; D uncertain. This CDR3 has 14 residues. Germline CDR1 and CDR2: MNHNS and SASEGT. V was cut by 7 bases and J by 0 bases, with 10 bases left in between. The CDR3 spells CASTPGSSGNTIYF. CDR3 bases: TGTGCCAGCACCCCGGGTAGCTCTGGAAACACCATATATTTT.

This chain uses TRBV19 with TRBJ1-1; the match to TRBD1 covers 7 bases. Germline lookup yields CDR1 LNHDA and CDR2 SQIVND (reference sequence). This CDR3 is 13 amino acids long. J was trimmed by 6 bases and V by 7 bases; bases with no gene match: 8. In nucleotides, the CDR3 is TGTGCCAGTACCATCCGACAGGGAGCTGAAGCTTTCTTT. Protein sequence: CASTIRQGAEAFF.

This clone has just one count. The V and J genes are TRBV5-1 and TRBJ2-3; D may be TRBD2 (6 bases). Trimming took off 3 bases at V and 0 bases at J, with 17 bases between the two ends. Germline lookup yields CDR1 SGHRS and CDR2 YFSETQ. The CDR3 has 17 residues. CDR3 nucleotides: TGCGCCAGCAGCTGGCCCGAGGTAGCGGCTAGCACAGATACGCAGTATTTT. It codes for CASSWPEVAASTDTQYF. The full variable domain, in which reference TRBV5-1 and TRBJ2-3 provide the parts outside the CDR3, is KAGVTQTPRYLIKTRGQQVTLSCSPISGHRSVSWYQQTPGQGLQFLFEYFSETQRNKGNFPGRFSGRQFSNSRSEMNVSTLELGDSALYLCASSWPEVAASTDTQYFGPGTRLTVL.

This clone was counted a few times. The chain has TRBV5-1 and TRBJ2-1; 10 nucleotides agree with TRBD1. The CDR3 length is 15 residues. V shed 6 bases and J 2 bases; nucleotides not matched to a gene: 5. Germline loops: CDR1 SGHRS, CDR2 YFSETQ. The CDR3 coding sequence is TGCGCCAGCAAGCCGGGACAGGGGACCTACAATGAGCAGTTCTTC. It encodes CASKPGQGTYNEQFF.

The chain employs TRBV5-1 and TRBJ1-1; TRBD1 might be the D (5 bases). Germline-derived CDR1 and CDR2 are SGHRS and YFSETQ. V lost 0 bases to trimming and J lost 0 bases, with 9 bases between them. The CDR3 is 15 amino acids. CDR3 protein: CASSLGGRMNTEAFF. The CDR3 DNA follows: TGCGCCAGCAGCTTGGGGGGCAGAATGAACACTGAAGCTTTCTTT.

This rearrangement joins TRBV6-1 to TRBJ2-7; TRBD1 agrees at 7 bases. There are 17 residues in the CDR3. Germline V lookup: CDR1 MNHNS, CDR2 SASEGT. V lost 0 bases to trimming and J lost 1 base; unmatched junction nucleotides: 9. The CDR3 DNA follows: TGTGCCAGCAGTGAAGCGCCTAAGACAGGGCTATCCTACGAGCAGTACTTC. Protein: CASSEAPKTGLSYEQYF.

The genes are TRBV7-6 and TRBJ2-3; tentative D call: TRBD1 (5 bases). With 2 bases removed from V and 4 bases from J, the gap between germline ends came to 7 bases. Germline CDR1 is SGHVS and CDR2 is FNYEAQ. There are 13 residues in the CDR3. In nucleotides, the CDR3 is TGTGCCAGCAGCTTAATAGGGGCAGATACGCAGTATTTT. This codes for CASSLIGADTQYF.

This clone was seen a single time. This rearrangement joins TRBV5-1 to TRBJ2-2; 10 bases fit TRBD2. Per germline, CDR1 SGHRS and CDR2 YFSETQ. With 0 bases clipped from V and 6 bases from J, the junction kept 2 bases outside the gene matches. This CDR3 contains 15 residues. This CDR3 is CASSLETSGAGELFF. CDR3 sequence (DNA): TGCGCCAGCAGCTTGGAAACTAGCGGGGCCGGGGAGCTGTTTTTT. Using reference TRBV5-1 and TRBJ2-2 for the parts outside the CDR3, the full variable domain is KAGVTQTPRYLIKTRGQQVTLSCSPISGHRSVSWYQQTPGQGLQFLFEYFSETQRNKGNFPGRFSGRQFSNSRSEMNVSTLELGDSALYLCASSLETSGAGELFFGEGSRLTVL.

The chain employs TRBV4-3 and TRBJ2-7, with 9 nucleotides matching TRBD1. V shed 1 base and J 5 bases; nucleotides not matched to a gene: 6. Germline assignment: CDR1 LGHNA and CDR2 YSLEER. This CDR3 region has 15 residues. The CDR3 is CASSQAGTGSHEQYF. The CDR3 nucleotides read TGCGCCAGCAGCCAAGCCGGGACAGGGTCGCACGAGCAGTACTTC.

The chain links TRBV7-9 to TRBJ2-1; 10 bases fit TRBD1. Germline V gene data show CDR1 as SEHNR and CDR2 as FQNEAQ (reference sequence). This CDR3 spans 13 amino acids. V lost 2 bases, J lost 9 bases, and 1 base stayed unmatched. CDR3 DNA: TGTGCCAGCAGCTTACGGGACAGGGGTGAGCAGTTCTTC. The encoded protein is CASSLRDRGEQFF.

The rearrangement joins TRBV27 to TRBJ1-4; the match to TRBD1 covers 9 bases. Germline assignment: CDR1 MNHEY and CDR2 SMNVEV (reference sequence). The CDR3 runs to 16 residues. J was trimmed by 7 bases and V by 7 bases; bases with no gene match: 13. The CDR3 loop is CASMGYVGTGLEKLFF. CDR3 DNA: TGTGCCAGCATGGGATACGTCGGGACAGGGCTTGAAAAACTGTTTTTT.

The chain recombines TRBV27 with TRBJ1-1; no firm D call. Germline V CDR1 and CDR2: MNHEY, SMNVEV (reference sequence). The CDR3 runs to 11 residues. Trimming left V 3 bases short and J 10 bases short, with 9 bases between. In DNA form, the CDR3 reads TGTGCCAGCAGTTTCAGAGGTAGAGCTTTCTTT. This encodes CASSFRGRAFF.

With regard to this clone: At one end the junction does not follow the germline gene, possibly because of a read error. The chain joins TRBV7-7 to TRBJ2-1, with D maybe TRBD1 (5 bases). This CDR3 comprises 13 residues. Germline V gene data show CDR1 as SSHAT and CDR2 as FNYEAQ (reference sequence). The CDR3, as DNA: TGTGCTAGCAGCCCCCGACAGTCCGATGAGCAGTTCTTC. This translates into CASSPRQSDEQFF. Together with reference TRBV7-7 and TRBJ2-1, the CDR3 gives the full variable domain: GAGVSQSPRYKVTKRGQDVTLRCDPISSHATLYWYQQALGQGPEFLTYFNYEAQPDKSGLPSDRFSAERPEGSISTLTIQRTEQRDSAMYRCASSPRQSDEQFFGPGTRLTVL.

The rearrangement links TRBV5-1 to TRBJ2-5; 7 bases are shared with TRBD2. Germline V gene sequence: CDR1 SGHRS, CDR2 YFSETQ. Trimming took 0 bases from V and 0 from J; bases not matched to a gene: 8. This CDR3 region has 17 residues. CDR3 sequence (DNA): TGCGCCAGCAGCTTGGGTCGTGGGCGGGGGTACCAAGAGACCCAGTACTTC. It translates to CASSLGRGRGYQETQYF.

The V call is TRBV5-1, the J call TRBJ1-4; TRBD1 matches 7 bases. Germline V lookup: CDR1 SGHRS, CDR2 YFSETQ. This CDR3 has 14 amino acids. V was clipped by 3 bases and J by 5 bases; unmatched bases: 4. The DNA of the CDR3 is TGCGCCAGCAGCTCCCAGGGGGTAAATGAAAAACTGTTTTTT. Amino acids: CASSSQGVNEKLFF.

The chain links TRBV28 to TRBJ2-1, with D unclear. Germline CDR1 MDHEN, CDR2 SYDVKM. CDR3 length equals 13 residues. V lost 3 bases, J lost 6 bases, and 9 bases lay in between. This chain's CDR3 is CASSFRVSNEQFF. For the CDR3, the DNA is TGTGCCAGCAGTTTTCGAGTATCCAATGAGCAGTTCTTC.

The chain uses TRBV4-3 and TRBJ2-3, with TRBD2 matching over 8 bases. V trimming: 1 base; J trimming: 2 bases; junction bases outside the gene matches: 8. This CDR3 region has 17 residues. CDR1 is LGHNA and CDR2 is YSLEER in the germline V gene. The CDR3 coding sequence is TGCGCCAGCAGCCAAGGGACTAGCACCGAGAACACAGATACGCAGTATTTT. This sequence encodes CASSQGTSTENTDTQYF.

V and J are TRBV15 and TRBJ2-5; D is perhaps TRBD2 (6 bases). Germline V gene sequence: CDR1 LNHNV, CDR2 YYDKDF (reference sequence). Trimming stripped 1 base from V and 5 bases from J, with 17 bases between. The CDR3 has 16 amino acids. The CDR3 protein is CATSRAERLVSETQYF. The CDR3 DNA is TGTGCCACCAGCAGAGCCGAAAGACTAGTCTCGGAGACCCAGTACTTC.

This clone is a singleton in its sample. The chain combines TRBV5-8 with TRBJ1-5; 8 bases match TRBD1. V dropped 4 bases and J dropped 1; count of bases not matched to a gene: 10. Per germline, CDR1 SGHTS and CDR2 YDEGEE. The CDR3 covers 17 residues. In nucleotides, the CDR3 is TGTGCCAGCAGCATCTACGGACAGGGCAGGAGCAATCAGCCCCAGCATTTT. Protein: CASSIYGQGRSNQPQHF.

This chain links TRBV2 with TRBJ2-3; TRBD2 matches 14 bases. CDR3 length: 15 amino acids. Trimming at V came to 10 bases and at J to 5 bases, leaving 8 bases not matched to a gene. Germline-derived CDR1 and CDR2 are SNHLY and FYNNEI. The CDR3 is CANTGLAGGEDTQYF. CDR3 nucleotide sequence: TGTGCCAACACCGGACTAGCGGGGGGCGAAGATACGCAGTATTTT.

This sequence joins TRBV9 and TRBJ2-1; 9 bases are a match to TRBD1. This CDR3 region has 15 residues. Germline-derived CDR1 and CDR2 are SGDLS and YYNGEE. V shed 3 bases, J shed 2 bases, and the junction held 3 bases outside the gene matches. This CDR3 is CASSAQGAPYNEQFF. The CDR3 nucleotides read TGTGCCAGCAGCGCACAGGGGGCCCCCTACAATGAGCAGTTCTTC.

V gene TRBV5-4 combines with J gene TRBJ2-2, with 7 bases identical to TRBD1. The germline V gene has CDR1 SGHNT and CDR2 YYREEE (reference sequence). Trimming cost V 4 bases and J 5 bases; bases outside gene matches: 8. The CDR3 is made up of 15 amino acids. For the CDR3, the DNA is TGTGCCAGCAGCCCAGGGGGAGTAGAGACCGGGGAGCTGTTTTTT. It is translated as CASSPGGVETGELFF.

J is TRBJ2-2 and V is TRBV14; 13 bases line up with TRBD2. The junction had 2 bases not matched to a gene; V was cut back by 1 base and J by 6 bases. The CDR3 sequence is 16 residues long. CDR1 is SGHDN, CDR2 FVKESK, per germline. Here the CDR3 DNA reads TGTGCCAGCAGCCAAGTAGGACTAGCGGGAGCCGGGGAGCTGTTTTTT. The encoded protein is CASSQVGLAGAGELFF. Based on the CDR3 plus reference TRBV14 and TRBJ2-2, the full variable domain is EAGVTQFPSHSVIEKGQTVTLRCDPISGHDNLYWYRRVMGKEIKFLLHFVKESKQDESGMPNNRFLAERTGGTYSTLKVQPAELEDSGVYFCASSQVGLAGAGELFFGEGSRLTVL.

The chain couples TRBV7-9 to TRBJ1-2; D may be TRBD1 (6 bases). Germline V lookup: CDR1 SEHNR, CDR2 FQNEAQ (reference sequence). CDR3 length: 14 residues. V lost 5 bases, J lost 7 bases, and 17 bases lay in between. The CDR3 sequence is CASSLQGETGGYTF. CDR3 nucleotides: TGTGCCAGCAGCCTACAGGGTGAGACGGGTGGCTACACCTTC.

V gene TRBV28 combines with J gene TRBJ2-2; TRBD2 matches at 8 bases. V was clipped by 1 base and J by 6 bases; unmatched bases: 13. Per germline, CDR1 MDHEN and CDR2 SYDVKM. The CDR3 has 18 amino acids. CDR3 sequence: CASSLSRGGPLAAGELFF. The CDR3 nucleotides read TGTGCCAGCAGTTTATCACGCGGGGGGCCCCTCGCTGCCGGGGAGCTGTTTTTT.

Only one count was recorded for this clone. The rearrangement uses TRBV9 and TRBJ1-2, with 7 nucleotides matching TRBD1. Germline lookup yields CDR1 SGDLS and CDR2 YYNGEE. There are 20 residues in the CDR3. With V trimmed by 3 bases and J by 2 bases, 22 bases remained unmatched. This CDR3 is CASSAEGAPAISGGNYGYTF. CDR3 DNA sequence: TGTGCCAGCAGCGCCGAGGGGGCGCCGGCTATATCGGGCGGGAACTATGGCTACACCTTC.

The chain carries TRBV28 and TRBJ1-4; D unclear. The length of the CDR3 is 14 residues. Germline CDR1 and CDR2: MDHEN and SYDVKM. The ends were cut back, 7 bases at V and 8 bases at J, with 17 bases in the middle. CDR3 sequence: CASTIPGRHEKLFF. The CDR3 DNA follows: TGTGCCAGCACCATCCCGGGAAGACACGAAAAACTGTTTTTT. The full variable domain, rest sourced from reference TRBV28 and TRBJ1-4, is DVKVTQSSRYLVKRTGEKVFLECVQDMDHENMFWYRQDPGLGLRLIYFSYDVKMKEKGDIPEGYSVSREKKERFSLILESASTNQTSMYLCASTIPGRHEKLFFGSGTQLSVL.

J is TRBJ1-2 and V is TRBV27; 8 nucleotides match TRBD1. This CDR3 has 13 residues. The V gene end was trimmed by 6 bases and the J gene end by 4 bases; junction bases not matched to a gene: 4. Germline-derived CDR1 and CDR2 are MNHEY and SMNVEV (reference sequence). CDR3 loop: CASRYTGGYGYTF. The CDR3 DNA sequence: TGTGCCAGCAGGTACACAGGGGGCTATGGCTACACCTTC.

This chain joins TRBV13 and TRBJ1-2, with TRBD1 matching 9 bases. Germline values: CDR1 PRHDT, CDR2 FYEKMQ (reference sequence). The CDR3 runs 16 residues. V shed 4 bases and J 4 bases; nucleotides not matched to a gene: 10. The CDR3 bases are TGTGCCAGCAGCTCCCCTTCGGACAGGGGCGGCTATGGCTACACCTTC. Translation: CASSSPSDRGGYGYTF. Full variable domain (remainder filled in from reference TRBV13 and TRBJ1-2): AAGVIQSPRHLIKEKRETATLKCYPIPRHDTVYWYQQGPGQDPQFLISFYEKMQSDKGSIPDRFSAQQFSDYHSELNMSSLELGDSALYFCASSSPSDRGGYGYTFGSGTRLTVV.